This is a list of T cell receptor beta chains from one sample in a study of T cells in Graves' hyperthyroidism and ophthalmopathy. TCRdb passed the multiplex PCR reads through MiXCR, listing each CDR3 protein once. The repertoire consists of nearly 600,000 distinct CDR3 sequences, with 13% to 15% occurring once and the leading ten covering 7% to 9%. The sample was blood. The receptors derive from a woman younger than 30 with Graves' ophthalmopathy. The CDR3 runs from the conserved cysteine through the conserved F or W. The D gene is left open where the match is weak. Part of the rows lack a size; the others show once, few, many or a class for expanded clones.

TGTGCCAGCAGTTATATGGGGAGGGTTCAAGAGACCCAGTACTTC	CASSYMGRVQETQYF	TRBJ2-5	TRBD2	many	TRBV6-2/TRBV6-3
TGCGCCAGCAGCCAAGATTCGTCCGCGGGACTAGTTTCCGGGCAGTTCTTC	CASSQDSSAGLVSGQFF	TRBJ2-1	TRBD2	.	TRBV4-3
TGTGCCAGCAGCCCGGGACTTCCGGGGCACGAGCAGTACTTC	CASSPGLPGHEQYF	TRBJ2-7	.	many	TRBV28
TGCAGTGCCGGAGTGCTCCAAGAGACCCAGTACTTC	CSAGVLQETQYF	TRBJ2-5	.	many	TRBV20-1
TGCGCCAGCAGCTTGGTTCCAGAAAACACTGAAGCTTTCTTT	CASSLVPENTEAFF	TRBJ1-1	.	many	TRBV5-1
TGTGCCAGCAGCCAAGTGCGGCTACAAGAGACCCAGTACTTC	CASSQVRLQETQYF	TRBJ2-5	.	.	TRBV7-9
TGTGCCAGCAGCTTGGATTTCCGGGACACCGCGAACACCGGGGAGCTGTTTTTT	CASSLDFRDTANTGELFF	TRBJ2-2	.	.	TRBV5-6
TGTGCCAGCACCGAACCTGGGGGCACTGAAGCTTTCTTT	CASTEPGGTEAFF	TRBJ1-1	.	many	TRBV12-3/TRBV12-4
TGTGCCAGCAGTTTATGGCAGGGTTCAGAGACCCAGTACTTC	CASSLWQGSETQYF	TRBJ2-5	.	once	TRBV28
TGTGCCACCAGACCCAAGGGCTGTGGCTACACCTTC	CATRPKGCGYTF	TRBJ1-2	.	few	TRBV24-1
TGTGCCAGCAGTTACTCTGGGCATGAGCAGTTCTTC	CASSYSGHEQFF	TRBJ2-1	.	.	TRBV6-5
TGTGCCAGCAGTTTATTCTTGGGACTAGCGGGAGAGACCCAGTACTTC	CASSLFLGLAGETQYF	TRBJ2-5	TRBD2	.	TRBV6-5
TGTGCCTGGAGTAATCCGGGACAGGGGAGCACTGAAGCTTTCTTT	CAWSNPGQGSTEAFF	TRBJ1-1	TRBD1	few	TRBV30
TGTGCCAGCAGTTTTATCCCCCGAGGGCCCGAGAGCTCCTACAATGAGCAGTTCTTC	CASSFIPRGPESSYNEQFF	TRBJ2-1	.	few	TRBV27
TGTGCCAGCAGCCAAGGTGCCGTCGTGGGGACCCAGTACTTC	CASSQGAVVGTQYF	TRBJ2-5	.	.	TRBV3-1
TGTGCCAGCAGCTTGGGACAGGGGGTCTACCTAAATCAGCCCCAGCATTTT	CASSLGQGVYLNQPQHF	TRBJ1-5	TRBD1	.	TRBV5-5
TGTGCCAGCAGCACCCACCTGGGGCCACCAGGGGGTGAGCAGTTCTTC	CASSTHLGPPGGEQFF	TRBJ2-1	TRBD1	many	TRBV13
TGTGCCAGCAGTTTACCCTCTAGCGGGAGGTACGAGCAGTACTTC	CASSLPSSGRYEQYF	TRBJ2-7	TRBD2	.	TRBV27
TGTGCCTGGGTTGACAGGTCGAGCTCCTACGAGCAGTACTTC	CAWVDRSSSYEQYF	TRBJ2-7	.	many	TRBV30
TGTGCCACCGCTGCAAGGGAGAGCAATCAGCCCCAGCATTTT	CATAARESNQPQHF	TRBJ1-5	.	many	TRBV24-1
TGTGCCACCAGGTCGAGACAGGGGAACACTGAAGCTTTCTTT	CATRSRQGNTEAFF	TRBJ1-1	TRBD1	few	TRBV24-1
TGTGCCAGCGGAGGAACCCCATACAGCTACGAGCAGTACTTC	CASGGTPYSYEQYF	TRBJ2-7	.	many	TRBV27
TGTGCCAGCAGTTTTGGACCTAGCAATCAGCCCCAGCATTTT	CASSFGPSNQPQHF	TRBJ1-5	.	.	TRBV28
TGTGCCAGCAGTTTATTCGAACTCCTCGGTCGGACAGATACGCAGTATTTT	CASSLFELLGRTDTQYF	TRBJ2-3	.	many	TRBV28
TGTGCCAGCAGTTCTCTCAGGGGTGCCAAAAACATTCAGTACTTC	CASSSLRGAKNIQYF	TRBJ2-4	.	few	TRBV12-3/TRBV12-4
TGCAGTGCTAGAACCGGGGTACTAGCGGGAGTGGGGGAGCAGTACTTC	CSARTGVLAGVGEQYF	TRBJ2-7	TRBD2	many	TRBV20-1